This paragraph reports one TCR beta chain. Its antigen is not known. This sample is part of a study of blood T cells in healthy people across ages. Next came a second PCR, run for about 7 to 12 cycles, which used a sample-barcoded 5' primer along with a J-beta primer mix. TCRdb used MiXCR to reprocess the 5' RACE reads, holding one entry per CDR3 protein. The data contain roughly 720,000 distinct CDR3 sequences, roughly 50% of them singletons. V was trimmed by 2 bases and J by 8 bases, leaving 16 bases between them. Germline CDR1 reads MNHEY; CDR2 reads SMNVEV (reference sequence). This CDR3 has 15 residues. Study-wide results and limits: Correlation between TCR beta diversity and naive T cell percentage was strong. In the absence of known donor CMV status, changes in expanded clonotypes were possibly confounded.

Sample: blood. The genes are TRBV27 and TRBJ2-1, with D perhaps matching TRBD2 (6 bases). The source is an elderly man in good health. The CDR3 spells CASSLRDSRAYEQFF. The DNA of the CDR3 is TGTGCCAGCAGTTTAAGGGACTCTAGGGCTTATGAGCAGTTCTTC.